The T cell receptor beta chain described here comes from a study of control samples from healthy donors and cancer patients. Libraries were prepared by immunoSEQ multiplex PCR; TCRdb keeps only in-frame clonotypes and omits some of them. The data show 70,000 to 85,000 clones, approximately 82% seen once. This CDR3 contains 13 residues. V lost 4 bases and J 1 base, leaving 8 bases between the germline ends. In germline, CDR1 is MGHRA, CDR2 YSYEKL. Sequenced: PBMCs. The sequence came from a man in his 60s with head and neck cancer. The chain recombines TRBV4-1 with TRBJ2-7; weak D call: TRBD2 (5 bases). This chain's CDR3 is CASSLDYSYEQYF. CDR3 in DNA: TGCGCCAGCAGCCTTGACTATTCCTACGAGCAGTACTTC.